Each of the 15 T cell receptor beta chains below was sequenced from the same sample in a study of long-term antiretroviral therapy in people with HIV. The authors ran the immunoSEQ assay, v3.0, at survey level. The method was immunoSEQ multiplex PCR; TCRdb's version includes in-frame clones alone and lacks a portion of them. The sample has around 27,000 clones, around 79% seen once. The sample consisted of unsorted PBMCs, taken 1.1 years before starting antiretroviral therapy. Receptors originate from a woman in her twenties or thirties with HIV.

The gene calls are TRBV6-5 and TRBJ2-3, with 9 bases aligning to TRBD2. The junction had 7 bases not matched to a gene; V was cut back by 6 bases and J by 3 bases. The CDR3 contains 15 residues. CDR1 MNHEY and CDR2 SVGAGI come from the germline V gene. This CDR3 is CASSRGGVRTDTQYF. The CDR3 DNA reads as TGTGCCAGCAGCCGCGGGGGGGTGAGGACAGATACGCAGTATTTT.

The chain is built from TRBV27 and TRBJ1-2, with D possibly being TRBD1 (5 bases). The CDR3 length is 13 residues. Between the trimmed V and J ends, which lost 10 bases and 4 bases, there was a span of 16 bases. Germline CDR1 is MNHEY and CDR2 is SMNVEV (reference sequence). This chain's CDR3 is CATMGPRAYGYTF. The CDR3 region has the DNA TGTGCCACCATGGGCCCCAGGGCCTATGGCTACACCTTC.

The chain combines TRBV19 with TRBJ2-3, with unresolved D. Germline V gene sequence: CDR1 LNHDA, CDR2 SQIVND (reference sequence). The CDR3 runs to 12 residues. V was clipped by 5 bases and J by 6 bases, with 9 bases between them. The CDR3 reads CASSRLGDTQYF. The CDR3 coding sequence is TGTGCCAGTAGTCGTTTGGGGGATACGCAGTATTTT.

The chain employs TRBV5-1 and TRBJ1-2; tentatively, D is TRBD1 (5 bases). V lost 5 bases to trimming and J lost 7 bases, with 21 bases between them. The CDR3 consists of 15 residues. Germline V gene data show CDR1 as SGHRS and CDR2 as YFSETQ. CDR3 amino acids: CASRAGIGSSGGYTF. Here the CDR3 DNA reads TGCGCCAGCAGGGCAGGGATCGGTTCTAGCGGTGGCTACACCTTC.

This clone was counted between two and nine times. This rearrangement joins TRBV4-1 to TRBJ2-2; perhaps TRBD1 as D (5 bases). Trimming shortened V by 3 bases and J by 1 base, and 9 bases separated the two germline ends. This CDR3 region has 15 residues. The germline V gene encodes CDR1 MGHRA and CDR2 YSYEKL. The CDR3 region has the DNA TGCGCCAGCAGCCATCTGGGGCTGAACACCGGGGAGCTGTTTTTT. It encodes CASSHLGLNTGELFF.

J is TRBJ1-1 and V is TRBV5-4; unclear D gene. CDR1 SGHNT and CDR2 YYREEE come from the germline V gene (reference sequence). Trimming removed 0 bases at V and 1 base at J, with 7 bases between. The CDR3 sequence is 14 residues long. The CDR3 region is CASSLASRNTEAFF. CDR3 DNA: TGTGCCAGCAGCTTGGCTTCCCGGAACACTGAAGCTTTCTTT.

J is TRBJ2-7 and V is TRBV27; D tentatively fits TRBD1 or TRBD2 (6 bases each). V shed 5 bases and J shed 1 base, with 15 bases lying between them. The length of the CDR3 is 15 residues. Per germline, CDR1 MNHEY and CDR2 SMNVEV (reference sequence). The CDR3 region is CASSRGARTSYEQYV. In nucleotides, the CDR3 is TGTGCCAGCAGTAGGGGGGCCAGGACTTCCTACGAGCAGTACGTC.

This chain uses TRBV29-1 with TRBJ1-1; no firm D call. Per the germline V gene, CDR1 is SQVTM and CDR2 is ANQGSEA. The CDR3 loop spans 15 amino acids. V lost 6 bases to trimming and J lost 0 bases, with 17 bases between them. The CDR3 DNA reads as TGCAGCGTCCTATTTCTTGCACAGATGAACACTGAAGCTTTCTTT. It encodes CSVLFLAQMNTEAFF.

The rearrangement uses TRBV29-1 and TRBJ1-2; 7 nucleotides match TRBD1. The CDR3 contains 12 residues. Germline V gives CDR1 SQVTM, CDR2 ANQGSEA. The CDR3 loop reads CSIGTANYGYTF. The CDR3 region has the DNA TGCAGTATAGGGACAGCAAACTATGGCTACACCTTC.

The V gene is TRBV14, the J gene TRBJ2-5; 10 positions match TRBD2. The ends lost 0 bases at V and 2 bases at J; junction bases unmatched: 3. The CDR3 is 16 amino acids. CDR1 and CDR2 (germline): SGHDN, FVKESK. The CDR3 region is CASSQESLAGQETQYF. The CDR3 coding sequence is TGTGCCAGCAGCCAAGAATCACTAGCGGGGCAAGAGACCCAGTACTTC. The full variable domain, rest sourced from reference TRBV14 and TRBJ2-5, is EAGVTQFPSHSVIEKGQTVTLRCDPISGHDNLYWYRRVMGKEIKFLLHFVKESKQDESGMPNNRFLAERTGGTYSTLKVQPAELEDSGVYFCASSQESLAGQETQYFGPGTRLLVL.

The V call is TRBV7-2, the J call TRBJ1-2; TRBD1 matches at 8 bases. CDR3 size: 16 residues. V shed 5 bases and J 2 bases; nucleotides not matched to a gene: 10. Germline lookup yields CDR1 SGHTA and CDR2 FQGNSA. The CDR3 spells CASSLRTGTSNYGYTF. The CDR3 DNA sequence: TGTGCCAGCAGCCTTAGGACAGGGACAAGCAACTATGGCTACACCTTC.

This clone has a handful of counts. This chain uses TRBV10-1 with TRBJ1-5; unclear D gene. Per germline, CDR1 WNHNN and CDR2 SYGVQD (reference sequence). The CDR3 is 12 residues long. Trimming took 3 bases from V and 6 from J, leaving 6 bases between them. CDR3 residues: CASSDNGQPQHF. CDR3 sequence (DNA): TGCGCCAGCAGTGACAATGGTCAGCCCCAGCATTTT.

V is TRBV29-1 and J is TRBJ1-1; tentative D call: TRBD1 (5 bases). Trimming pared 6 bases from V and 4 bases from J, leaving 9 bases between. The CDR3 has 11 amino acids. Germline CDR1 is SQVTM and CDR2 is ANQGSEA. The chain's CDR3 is CSVSGGTEAFF. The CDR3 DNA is TGCAGCGTCTCGGGGGGCACTGAAGCTTTCTTT. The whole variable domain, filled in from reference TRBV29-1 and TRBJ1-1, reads SAVISQKPSRDICQRGTSLTIQCQVDSQVTMMFWYRQQPGQSLTLIATANQGSEATYESGFVIDKFPISRPNLTFSTLTVSNMSPEDSSIYLCSVSGGTEAFFGQGTRLTVV.

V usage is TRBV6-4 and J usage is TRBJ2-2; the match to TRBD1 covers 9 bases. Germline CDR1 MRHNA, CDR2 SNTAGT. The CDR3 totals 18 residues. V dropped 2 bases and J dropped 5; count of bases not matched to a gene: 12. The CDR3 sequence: CASSDDWRYGTGTGELFF. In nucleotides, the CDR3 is TGTGCCAGCAGTGACGACTGGCGGTATGGGACAGGGACCGGGGAGCTGTTTTTT.

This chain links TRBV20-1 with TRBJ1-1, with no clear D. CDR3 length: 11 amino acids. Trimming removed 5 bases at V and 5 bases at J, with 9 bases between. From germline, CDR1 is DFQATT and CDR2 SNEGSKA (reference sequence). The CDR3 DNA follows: TGCAGTGCTCCCGACGGAACTGAAGCTTTCTTT. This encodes CSAPDGTEAFF.